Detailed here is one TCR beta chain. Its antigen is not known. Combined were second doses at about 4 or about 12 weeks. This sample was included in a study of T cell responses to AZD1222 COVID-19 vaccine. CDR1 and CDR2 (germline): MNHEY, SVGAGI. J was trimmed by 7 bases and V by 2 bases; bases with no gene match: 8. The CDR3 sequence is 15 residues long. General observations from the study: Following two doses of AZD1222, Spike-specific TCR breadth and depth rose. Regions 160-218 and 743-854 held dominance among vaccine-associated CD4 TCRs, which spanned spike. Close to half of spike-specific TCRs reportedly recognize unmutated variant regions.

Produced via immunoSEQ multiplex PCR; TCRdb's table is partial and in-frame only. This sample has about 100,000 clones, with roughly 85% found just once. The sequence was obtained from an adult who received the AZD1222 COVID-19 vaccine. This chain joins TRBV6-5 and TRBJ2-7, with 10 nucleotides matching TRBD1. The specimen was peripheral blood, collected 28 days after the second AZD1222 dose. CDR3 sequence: CASSYGTGERLEQYF. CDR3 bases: TGTGCCAGCAGTTACGGGACAGGGGAACGGTTAGAGCAGTACTTC.